Shown below are 31 T cell receptor beta chains from a single sample sequenced in a study of blood T cells in healthy people across ages. Through a sample-barcoded 5' primer and a J-beta primer mix, a second PCR was run for 7 to 11 cycles. MiXCR, run by TCRdb on the 5' RACE reads, gives a single entry per CDR3 protein. The sample lists 800,000 to 950,000 distinct CDR3 sequences; about 48% were seen once. Sequenced: blood. The receptors were sampled from a man aged 25-45 years in good health.

This clonotype showed up just a few times. The CDR3 spells CASSATRGRLYYGYTF. The CDR3 nucleotides are TGTGCCAGCAGTGCTACTAGGGGGCGTTTGTACTATGGCTACACCTTC. This chain links TRBV27 with TRBJ1-2, with 7 bases aligning to TRBD1. The length of the CDR3 is 16 residues. Germline CDR1 MNHEY, CDR2 SMNVEV (reference sequence). V lost 5 bases, J lost 3 bases, and 12 bases stayed unmatched.

The table lists this clonotype with a few counts. The gene calls are TRBV12-3 or TRBV12-4 and TRBJ1-5; D is unresolved. The CDR3 is made up of 14 amino acids. Trimming took off 5 bases at V and 4 bases at J, with 12 bases between the two ends. The CDR3 nucleotides are TGTGCCAGCAGTGTAATCCAGGCTAATCAGCCCCAGCATTTT. This encodes CASSVIQANQPQHF.

The V and J genes are TRBV9 and TRBJ2-5, with D possibly being TRBD2 (6 bases). The DNA matches TRBJ2-7 better at its end, which makes the J call doubtful. The CDR3 loop spans 14 amino acids. CDR1 and CDR2 from the germline V gene are SGDLS and YYNGEE. CDR3 nucleotide sequence: TGTGCCAGCAGCGTAGGAGGGACTGGGTCCGAGCAGTACTTC. This sequence encodes CASSVGGTGSEQYF.

The genes are TRBV20-1 and TRBJ2-7, with TRBD2 matching 10 bases. The CDR3 has 14 amino acids. With V trimmed by 2 bases and J by 2 bases, 3 bases remained unmatched. Per the germline V gene, CDR1 is DFQATT and CDR2 is SNEGSKA (reference sequence). The CDR3 reads CSARQTSGAYEQYF. In nucleotides, the CDR3 is TGCAGTGCTAGACAAACTAGCGGGGCCTACGAGCAGTACTTC.

The gene calls are TRBV29-1 and TRBJ1-2; 7 nucleotides line up with TRBD1. J gave up 2 bases and V 6 bases, and 6 bases lay outside the gene matches. The V gene's germline CDR1 is SQVTM and CDR2 ANQGSEA. The CDR3 runs 13 residues. DNA of the CDR3: TGCAGCGTCCCGACAGGGATAAACTATGGCTACACCTTC. Translation: CSVPTGINYGYTF.

The chain carries TRBV20-1 and TRBJ1-4, with D unresolved. Per the germline V gene, CDR1 is DFQATT and CDR2 is SNEGSKA (reference sequence). V lost 5 bases and J 14 bases, leaving 15 bases between the germline ends. This CDR3 is 11 amino acids long. The CDR3 region has the DNA TGCAGTGCTCCCATTTCAACCTCCCTGTTTTTT. Protein: CSAPISTSLFF.

This clonotype was seen a few times. The chain is built from TRBV28 and TRBJ2-7; D not certain. CDR1 is MDHEN and CDR2 is SYDVKM in the germline V gene. The V end was cut by 7 bases, the J end by 1 base, with 11 bases between. The CDR3 spans 13 residues. The CDR3 DNA reads as TGTGCCAGCACCCCCAGGATTTCCTACGAGCAGTACTTC. Amino acid sequence: CASTPRISYEQYF. Complete variable domain (other parts from reference TRBV28 and TRBJ2-7): DVKVTQSSRYLVKRTGEKVFLECVQDMDHENMFWYRQDPGLGLRLIYFSYDVKMKEKGDIPEGYSVSREKKERFSLILESASTNQTSMYLCASTPRISYEQYFGPGTRLTVT.

The table lists this clonotype with a few counts. This CDR3 reads CATGGRVQGGREQFF. The CDR3, as DNA: TGTGCCACCGGTGGCAGGGTGCAAGGGGGACGTGAGCAGTTCTTC. This chain links TRBV6-1 with TRBJ2-1; a weak D match, TRBD1 (6 bases). The CDR3 extends over 15 amino acids. The germline V gene has CDR1 MNHNS and CDR2 SASEGT. Trimming took off 10 bases at V and 9 bases at J, with 25 bases between the two ends.

The V and J genes are TRBV3-1 and TRBJ1-5; 8 bases fit TRBD1. With 5 bases clipped from V and 3 bases from J, the junction kept 6 bases outside the gene matches. CDR3 size: 15 residues. Germline V gives CDR1 LGHDT, CDR2 YNNKEL (reference sequence). CDR3 region: CASSYGTGYNQPQHF. The CDR3 DNA sequence: TGTGCCAGCAGCTACGGGACAGGATACAATCAGCCCCAGCATTTT.

The J gene is TRBJ2-5, the V gene TRBV7-9; 9 positions match TRBD1. The J call is in doubt because the DNA end fits TRBJ2-7 better. This CDR3 has 15 residues. Germline V lookup: CDR1 SEHNR, CDR2 FQNEAQ (reference sequence). The CDR3 here is CASSKGDRAVYEQYF. DNA for the CDR3: TGTGCCAGCAGCAAGGGGGACAGGGCGGTCTACGAGCAGTACTTC.

The chain employs TRBV6-2 or TRBV6-3 and TRBJ1-2; no firm D call. V was clipped by 6 bases and J by 7 bases, with 18 bases between them. CDR1 MNHEY and CDR2 SVGEGT come from the germline V gene. This CDR3 has 14 amino acids. The CDR3 region is CASSAGVRRPGYTF. DNA of the CDR3: TGTGCCAGCAGCGCGGGAGTGCGAAGGCCTGGCTACACCTTC.

The chain combines TRBV3-1 with TRBJ1-1, with D maybe TRBD1 (5 bases). The CDR3 is made up of 12 amino acids. The germline gives CDR1 LGHDT, CDR2 YNNKEL (reference sequence). Trimming cost V 4 bases and J 9 bases, with 12 bases left between them. The CDR3, as DNA: TGTGCCAGCAGCCCACCCGGGACCAAAGCTTTCTTT. Amino acid sequence: CASSPPGTKAFF.

This clonotype was picked up a small number of times. This chain uses TRBV29-1 with TRBJ2-7; a possible D gene is TRBD2 (6 bases). The CDR3 spans 12 residues. Trimming took off 4 bases at V and 3 bases at J, with 10 bases between the two ends. The germline V gene encodes CDR1 SQVTM and CDR2 ANQGSEA. The CDR3 loop is CSVGSRGYEQYF. As DNA, the CDR3 is TGCAGCGTTGGTTCGCGGGGCTACGAGCAGTACTTC.

This clonotype was recorded at least ten times. The chain links TRBV6-5 to TRBJ2-7; the D is unclear. CDR3 size: 12 residues. V shed 6 bases and J shed 0 bases, with 6 bases lying between them. The germline gives CDR1 MNHEY, CDR2 SVGAGI. CDR3 nucleotide sequence: TGTGCCAGCAGCTCCAACTCCTACGAGCAGTACTTC. Encoded protein: CASSSNSYEQYF.

The chain joins TRBV12-3 or TRBV12-4 to TRBJ1-2; D is unclear. This CDR3 has 13 amino acids. Trimming removed 0 bases from V and 8 bases from J, with 10 bases in between. The CDR3 region is CASSLAPFYGYTF. CDR3 bases: TGTGCCAGCAGTTTAGCCCCGTTTTACGGCTACACCTTC.

In its sample, this clonotype was seen a few times. V is TRBV2 and J is TRBJ2-5; D remains unclear. The V end lost 4 bases, the J end lost 0 bases, and 6 bases lay between the germline ends. This CDR3 comprises 13 residues. The V gene's germline CDR1 is SNHLY and CDR2 FYNNEI. CDR3 coding DNA: TGTGCCAGCAGTGTCCGGTACCAAGAGACCCAGTACTTC. Its protein is CASSVRYQETQYF.

This rearrangement joins TRBV7-9 to TRBJ2-5, with a possible D match to TRBD1 (5 bases). V was trimmed by 2 bases and J by 4 bases, leaving 14 bases between them. The CDR3 is made up of 15 amino acids. Looked up from germline, CDR1 is SEHNR and CDR2 is FQNEAQ (reference sequence). This CDR3 reads CASSLLGVTGETQYF. In DNA, the CDR3 is TGTGCCAGCAGCTTATTAGGGGTTACAGGAGAGACCCAGTACTTC. The full variable domain, with the rest looked up from reference TRBV7-9 and TRBJ2-5, is DTGVSQNPRHKITKRGQNVTFRCDPISEHNRLYWYRQTLGQGPEFLTYFQNEAQLEKSRLLSDRFSAERPKGSFSTLEIQRTEQGDSAMYLCASSLLGVTGETQYFGPGTRLLVL.

V usage is TRBV14 and J usage is TRBJ2-7; TRBD1 matches at 8 bases. The CDR3 has 14 amino acids. V lost 3 bases and J lost 8; bases outside the gene matches: 9. Germline V gives CDR1 SGHDN, CDR2 FVKESK. This CDR3 is CASSQATGGMKQYF. CDR3 DNA sequence: TGTGCCAGCAGCCAGGCTACAGGGGGAATGAAGCAGTACTTC.

This clonotype appeared a few times. The chain combines TRBV7-9 with TRBJ2-7; weak D call: TRBD2 (6 bases). The CDR3 loop spans 14 amino acids. V was pared by 6 bases and J by 3 bases, with 15 bases between. The V gene's germline CDR1 is SEHNR and CDR2 FQNEAQ (reference sequence). Written as DNA, the CDR3 is TGTGCCAGCAGTTCCTCGTTGGAGGGCTACGAGCAGTACTTC. It codes for CASSSSLEGYEQYF.

The chain is built from TRBV6-6 and TRBJ2-3; TRBD1 or TRBD2 may be the D gene (7 bases each). The V gene's germline CDR1 is MNHNY and CDR2 SVGAGI (reference sequence). CDR3 length: 14 amino acids. The ends were cut back, 7 bases at V and 3 bases at J, with 14 bases in the middle. The CDR3 spells CASTPGGVTDTQYF. The CDR3 DNA is TGTGCCAGCACCCCAGGGGGGGTGACAGATACGCAGTATTTT.

CDR3 sequence: CSVHPGGTEAFF. The CDR3 coding sequence is TGCAGCGTTCACCCGGGTGGCACTGAAGCTTTCTTT. The rearrangement links TRBV29-1 to TRBJ1-1; D uncertain. The ends were cut back, 5 bases at V and 4 bases at J, with 11 bases in the middle. CDR1 and CDR2 from the germline V gene are SQVTM and ANQGSEA. The CDR3 covers 12 residues.

The chain is built from TRBV20-1 and TRBJ1-4, with a weak D call TRBD1 (5 bases). Per the germline V gene, CDR1 is DFQATT and CDR2 is SNEGSKA (reference sequence). The CDR3 covers 13 residues. V was shortened by 4 bases and J by 8 bases, with 14 bases between the two germline ends. CDR3 bases: TGCAGTGCTATCGAAGAGGGACGGGAAAAACTGTTTTTT. The encoded protein is CSAIEEGREKLFF.

The rearrangement links TRBV3-1 to TRBJ2-3, with D perhaps matching TRBD2 (5 bases). Between the trimmed V and J ends, which lost 1 base and 4 bases, there was a span of 15 bases. This CDR3 is 16 amino acids long. Germline assignment: CDR1 LGHDT and CDR2 YNNKEL (reference sequence). DNA for the CDR3: TGTGCCAGCAGCCAAGGGAGGTCCGTCAGAGCAGATACGCAGTATTTT. Protein: CASSQGRSVRADTQYF.

The chain is built from TRBV6-1 and TRBJ2-3; TRBD1 matches at 7 bases. The junction had 11 bases not matched to a gene; V was cut back by 5 bases and J by 0 bases. The CDR3 is 17 amino acids. From germline, CDR1 is MNHNS and CDR2 SASEGT. CDR3 DNA sequence: TGTGCCAGCAGTACCCAGCCGGACAGGACTAGCACAGATACGCAGTATTTT. Amino acids: CASSTQPDRTSTDTQYF.

This chain uses TRBV7-2 with TRBJ2-3, with D perhaps being TRBD1 or TRBD2 (5 bases each). Trimming pared 5 bases from V and 1 base from J, leaving 16 bases between. Per the germline V gene, CDR1 is SGHTA and CDR2 is FQGNSA. The CDR3 runs 16 residues. This CDR3 is CASSKDWGPGTDTQYF. The CDR3 DNA reads as TGTGCCAGCAGCAAAGACTGGGGACCTGGCACAGATACGCAGTATTTT.

This clonotype appeared many times. The rearrangement links TRBV11-2 to TRBJ2-1; no clear D. Germline-derived CDR1 and CDR2 are SGHAT and FQNNGV. This CDR3 comprises 14 residues. The ends were cut back, 5 bases at V and 0 bases at J, with 8 bases in the middle. CDR3 DNA sequence: TGTGCCAGCAGCCAGCGTACCTCCTACAATGAGCAGTTCTTC. Its protein is CASSQRTSYNEQFF.

This clonotype was found once. The chain couples TRBV20-1 to TRBJ1-1; the match to TRBD1 covers 7 bases. This CDR3 is 15 amino acids long. Trimming cost V 0 bases and J 0 bases; bases outside gene matches: 4. Germline lookup yields CDR1 DFQATT and CDR2 SNEGSKA (reference sequence). CDR3 in DNA: TGCAGTGCTAGAGATCAGACAGGGCTGAACACTGAAGCTTTCTTT. Its protein is CSARDQTGLNTEAFF.

The J gene is TRBJ2-5, the V gene TRBV29-1; perhaps TRBD2 as D (7 bases). The V end lost 7 bases, the J end lost 4 bases, and 16 bases lay between the germline ends. The CDR3 contains 13 residues. CDR1 and CDR2 from the germline V gene are SQVTM and ANQGSEA. CDR3 sequence reads: CSGRRGAGETQYF. The CDR3 nucleotides are TGCAGCGGAAGACGGGGGGCAGGAGAGACCCAGTACTTC.

This rearrangement joins TRBV18 to TRBJ1-1; a weak D match, TRBD1 (6 bases). CDR3 length equals 14 residues. V lost 5 bases, J lost 1 base, and 11 bases lay in between. The V gene's germline CDR1 is KGHSH and CDR2 LQKENI. CDR3 sequence (DNA): TGTGCCAGCTCAAACGACAGGCAGAACACTGAAGCTTTCTTT. Protein: CASSNDRQNTEAFF.

Remarks on this clonotype: The junction departs from germline at one end; a sequencing error may be responsible. V usage is TRBV5-1 and J usage is TRBJ1-2; D perhaps matches TRBD1 (6 bases). The CDR3 loop spans 15 amino acids. Looked up from germline, CDR1 is SGHRS and CDR2 is YFSETQ. In nucleotides, the CDR3 is TGCGCCAACAGCTTGGTGGGGGCAGCTAACTATGGCTACACCTTC. Protein sequence: CANSLVGAANYGYTF.

The gene calls are TRBV5-1 and TRBJ1-5; perhaps TRBD1 as D (5 bases). V dropped 0 bases and J dropped 5 bases, with 12 bases sitting between them. The CDR3 length is 15 residues. CDR1 is SGHRS and CDR2 is YFSETQ in the germline V gene. The chain's CDR3 is CASSLAPGRDQPQHF. In nucleotides, the CDR3 is TGCGCCAGCAGCTTGGCCCCAGGGCGGGATCAGCCCCAGCATTTT.